The clone carrying this T cell receptor beta chain was detected only once. What it binds is not known. This specimen comes from a study of T cell responses to AZD1222 COVID-19 vaccine. Assay: immunoSEQ multiplex PCR; the TCRdb copy retains only in-frame clones and omits some. The sample records some 120,000 clones, approximately 85% being singletons. Study-wide points: Two AZD1222 administrations were followed by greater Spike-specific TCR breadth and depth. AZD1222 recipients seropositive at baseline numbered only six or seven.

CDR1 LGHDT and CDR2 YNNKEL come from the germline V gene (reference sequence). This CDR3 region has 17 residues. Trimming cost V 3 bases and J 2 bases, with 17 bases left between them. The origin of this receptor is an adult in good health. This rearrangement joins TRBV3-1 (or the pseudogene TRBV3-2) to TRBJ1-3; D remains unclear. The sequences come from peripheral blood, collected on day 0 of MenACWY control vaccination. CDR3 in DNA: TGTGCCAGCAGCCACTATCCGTCCGGTGGGACTGGAAACACCATATATTTT. It yields the protein CASSHYPSGGTGNTIYF.